This record looks at one T cell receptor (beta chain) sequence and its context. What this receptor recognizes is not known. No much larger clonotype is one base removed from it; base qualities were not supplied. These data belong to a study of blood T cell repertoires in COVID-19 (dated by TCRdb to 2018 to 2020). General notes on the study: Samples from collaborators originated in the United States, Italy and Spain and spanned both the acute and convalescent phases of COVID-19. Where available, HLA class I and class II types were obtained from metadata supplied by the sample provider rather than from assay-based typing. The prospective study material was composed of cDNA or gDNA derived from T cells, B-cell-depleted T cells, or PBMCs. The samples were drawn from two sources: the first 160 participants of the ongoing ImmuneRACE study, and 1,254 subjects contributed by 6 global collaborators. The repertoires were released in a freely available public database intended as a resource for research on the immune response to SARS-CoV-2. Subjects who had been exposed to COVID-19, were actively infected with it, or had recovered from it provided the deeply sampled blood TCRbeta repertoires that made up the dataset. Sample metadata almost always included a de-identified subject ID, COVID-19 status, age in years and sex.

The collaborating institutions used their own protocols to collect whole blood in K2EDTA tubes. For TCRbeta analysis, collaborators shipped samples in one of three forms: frozen whole blood, isolated PBMCs, or DNA extracted from either of those sample types. TCRbeta CDR3 regions were amplified from genomic DNA by means of the immunoSEQ Assay, a bias-controlled multiplex PCR. The authors' analysis ran thus. Nucleated cell counts per sample were estimated from amplification of reference gene primers within the assay. Sequence reads were collapsed and filtered to measure the absolute abundance of every unique TCRbeta CDR3 rearrangement. For each sample, productive Simpson clonality was calculated as the square root of Simpson's diversity index across productive rearrangements. TCRdb carries this immuneACCESS record with in-frame sequences only. Its versions omit some clonotypes, under half of them owing to an unresolved V gene in the studies checked, with the rest unexplained. That table is the source of V, J and clone size, and D and trimming were worked out from the DNA. Recorded for this sample are roughly 200,000 clones; 80% to 90% of them occurred a single time. The top ten hold over 2.5% of the sample.

The CDR3 holds 16 amino acids from the cysteine to the phenylalanine. The read is trimmed to its CDR3 DNA, 48 bases read in frame from base 1. Taken from the germline V gene, the CDR1 and CDR2 loops are MNHEY and SVGEGT. Trimming takes 0 bases off V and 1 base off J; junction bases not matched to a gene: 4. General conclusions and limits of the study: Clinical and demographic metadata were provided uncurated, with the amount varying by source and participant.

Specimen: peripheral blood. This chain is built from TRBV6-2 or TRBV6-3 and TRBJ2-5; 8 of the junction bases match TRBD1. This receptor was obtained from a man in his sixties with acute or convalescent COVID-19. CDR3 loop: CASSYSLDRVQETQYF. The nucleotide sequence is TGTGCCAGCAGTTACTCCCTGGACAGGGTCCAAGAGACCCAGTACTTC.